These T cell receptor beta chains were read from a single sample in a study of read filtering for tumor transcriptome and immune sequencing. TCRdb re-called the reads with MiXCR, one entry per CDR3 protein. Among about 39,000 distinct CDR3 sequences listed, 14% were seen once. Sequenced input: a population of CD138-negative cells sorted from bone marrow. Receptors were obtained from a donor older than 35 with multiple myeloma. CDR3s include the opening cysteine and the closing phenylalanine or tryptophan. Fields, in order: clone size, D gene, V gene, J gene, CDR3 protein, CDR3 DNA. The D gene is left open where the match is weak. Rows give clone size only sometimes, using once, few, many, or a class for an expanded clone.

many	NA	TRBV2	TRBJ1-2	CASSVRGLGYGYTF	TGTGCCAGCAGTGTCCGGGGGCTTGGCTATGGCTACACCTTC
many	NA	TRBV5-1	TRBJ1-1	CASSTETVNTEAFF	TGCGCCAGCAGCACAGAGACAGTCAACACTGAAGCTTTCTTT
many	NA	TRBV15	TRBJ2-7	CATSRDLSREQYF	TGTGCCACCAGCAGAGATCTCTCAAGGGAGCAGTACTTC
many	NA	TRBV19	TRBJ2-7	CASTPGFDVSYEQYF	TGTGCCAGTACCCCGGGATTCGACGTCTCCTACGAGCAGTACTTC
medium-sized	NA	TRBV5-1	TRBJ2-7	CASSLAGVSYEQYF	TGCGCCAGCAGCTTGGCGGGGGTCTCCTACGAGCAGTACTTC
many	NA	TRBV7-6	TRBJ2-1	CASSSLGSDEQFF	TGTGCCAGCAGCTCTCTTGGGTCCGATGAGCAGTTCTTC
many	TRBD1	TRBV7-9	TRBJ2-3	CASSSTGTGEDTQYF	TGTGCCAGCAGCTCAACCGGGACAGGGGAAGATACGCAGTATTTT
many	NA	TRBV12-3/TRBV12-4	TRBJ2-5	CASSGGGRETQYF	TGTGCCAGCAGCGGTGGGGGGCGAGAGACCCAGTACTTC
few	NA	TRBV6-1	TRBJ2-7	CASSQMREQYF	TGTGCCAGCAGTCAAATGCGGGAGCAGTACTTC
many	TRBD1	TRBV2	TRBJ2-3	CASSELQGITDTQYF	TGTGCCAGCAGTGAACTACAGGGGATCACAGATACGCAGTATTTT
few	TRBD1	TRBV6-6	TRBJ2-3	CASSSRTGTGTQYF	TGTGCCAGCAGTTCCCGGACAGGGACGGGTACGCAGTATTTT
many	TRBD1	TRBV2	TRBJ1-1	CATGQGAEAFF	TGTGCCACGGGACAGGGGGCGGAAGCTTTCTTT
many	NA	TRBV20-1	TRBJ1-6	CSASPGGVGNSPLHF	TGCAGTGCTAGTCCAGGCGGAGTGGGAAATTCACCCCTCCACTTT
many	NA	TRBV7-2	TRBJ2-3	CASSPGTRSTDTQYF	TGTGCCAGCAGCCCCGGGACCCGGAGCACAGATACGCAGTATTTT
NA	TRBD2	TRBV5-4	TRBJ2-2	CASSFKGLAGGHAGELFF	TGTGCCAGCAGCTTTAAGGGACTAGCGGGGGGGCATGCCGGGGAGCTGTTTTTT
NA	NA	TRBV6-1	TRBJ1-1	CASSETEAFF	TGTGCCAGCAGTGAAACTGAAGCTTTCTTT
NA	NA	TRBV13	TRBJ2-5	CASSSAAYQETQYF	TGTGCCAGCAGCTCAGCAGCCTACCAAGAGACCCAGTACTTC
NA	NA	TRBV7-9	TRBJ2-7	CASGLVEVSYEQHF	TGTGCCAGCGGCTTAGTTGAGGTCTCCTACGAGCAGCACTTC
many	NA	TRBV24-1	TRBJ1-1	CATSDFKGRPFF	TGTGCCACCAGTGATTTTAAGGGTCGCCCTTTCTTT
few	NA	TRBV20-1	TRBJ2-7	CSARPRTGGNEQYF	TGCAGTGCCCGGCCCCGGACAGGCGGGAACGAGCAGTACTTC
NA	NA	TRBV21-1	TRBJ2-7	CASSKRGQVGYEQYF	TGTGCCAGCAGCAAAAGGGGGCAGGTTGGCTACGAGCAGTACTTC
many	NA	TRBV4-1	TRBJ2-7	CASSQDFSVLSYEQYF	TGCGCCAGCAGCCAAGATTTCTCGGTCCTCTCCTACGAGCAGTACTTC
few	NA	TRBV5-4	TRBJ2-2	CASSLPYANTGELFF	TGTGCCAGCAGCTTGCCGTACGCGAACACCGGGGAGCTGTTTTTT
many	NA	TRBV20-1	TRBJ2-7	CSATRQWILEEQYF	TGCAGTGCGACAAGACAGTGGATTCTCGAAGAGCAGTACTTC
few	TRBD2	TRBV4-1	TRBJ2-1	CASSREERGGNEQFF	TGCGCCAGCAGCCGGGAAGAGCGGGGGGGCAATGAGCAGTTCTTC
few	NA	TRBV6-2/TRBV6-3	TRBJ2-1	CASRTQGTGEQFF	TGTGCCAGCAGGACACAGGGTACGGGTGAGCAGTTCTTC
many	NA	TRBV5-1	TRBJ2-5	CASSKGQEETQYF	TGCGCCAGCAGCAAGGGACAAGAAGAGACCCAGTACTTC
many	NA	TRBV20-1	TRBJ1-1	CSARGGGNPEAFF	TGCAGTGCTAGAGGCGGAGGGAACCCTGAAGCTTTCTTT
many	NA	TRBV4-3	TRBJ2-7	CASSQDLTGSQYF	TGCGCCAGCAGCCAAGATTTGACAGGCTCGCAGTACTTC
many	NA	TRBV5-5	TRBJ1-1	CASSLAGSTNTEAFF	TGTGCCAGCAGCTTAGCAGGGAGTACGAACACTGAAGCTTTCTTT
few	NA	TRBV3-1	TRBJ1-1	CAGSPLTENTEASF	TGTGCCGGCAGCCCCCTGACCGAAAACACTGAAGCTTCCTTT
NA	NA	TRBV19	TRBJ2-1	CASSIDRPWRDPNEQFF	TGTGCCAGTAGTATAGATCGCCCCTGGCGAGACCCCAATGAGCAGTTTTTC
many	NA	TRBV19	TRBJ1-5	CASSTAGDGNQPQHF	TGTGCCAGTAGCACCGCAGGGGATGGCAATCAGCCCCAGCATTTT
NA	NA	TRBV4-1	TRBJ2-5	CASSQDPAVETQYF	TGCGCCAGCAGCCAAGATCCCGCAGTAGAGACCCAGTACTTC
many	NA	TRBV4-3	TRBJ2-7	CASSQEVRSSYEQYF	TGCGCCAGCAGCCAAGAGGTGCGGTCGAGCTACGAGCAGTACTTC
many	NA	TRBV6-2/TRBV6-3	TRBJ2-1	CASSPGDSHYNEQFF	TGTGCCAGCAGCCCAGGGGATTCCCACTACAATGAGCAGTTCTTC
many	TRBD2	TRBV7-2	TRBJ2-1	CASSTASGGIYEQFF	TGTGCCAGCAGCACTGCAAGCGGGGGTATTTATGAGCAGTTCTTC
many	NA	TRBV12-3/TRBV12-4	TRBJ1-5	CASSLGRFSNQPQHF	TGTGCCAGCAGTTTGGGGAGATTTAGCAATCAGCCCCAGCATTTT
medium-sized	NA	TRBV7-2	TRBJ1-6	CASSLDPPSRNSPLHF	TGTGCCAGCAGCTTAGATCCGCCTTCTCGGAACTCACCCCTCCACTTT
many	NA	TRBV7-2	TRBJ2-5	CASSTQYQETQYF	TGTGCCAGCAGCACCCAGTACCAAGAGACCCAGTACTTC
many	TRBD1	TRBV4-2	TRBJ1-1	CASSQSPGQASWAFF	TGTGCCAGCAGCCAATCCCCGGGACAGGCCTCTTGGGCTTTCTTT
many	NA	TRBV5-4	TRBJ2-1	CASSLPGVFNEQFF	TGTGCCAGCAGCTTACCCGGGGTTTTCAATGAGCAGTTCTTC